This TCR beta chain was obtained from a study of Graves' ophthalmopathy and Graves' hyperthyroidism. RNA transcripts were the template, and TCR beta CDR3 regions were amplified from them. Second-round multiplex PCR came after a first-round RT-PCR that employed HTBI primers. One entry per CDR3 protein results from TCRdb running MiXCR on the multiplex PCR reads. The repertoire holds just over 400,000 distinct CDR3 sequences, with under 25% as singletons. Trimming at V came to 5 bases and at J to 5 bases, leaving 8 bases not matched to a gene. The CDR3 contains 15 residues. Hyperthyroidism qualified as stable when ophthalmopathy did not develop within 18 months of follow-up.

The TCR originated in a woman aged 18-29 years with stable Graves' hyperthyroidism. V gene TRBV12-3 or TRBV12-4 combines with J gene TRBJ1-1; TRBD1 aligns across 10 bases. Specimen: peripheral blood. The CDR3 spells CASSQRGTGVTEAFF. DNA for the CDR3: TGTGCCAGCAGTCAGCGGGGGACAGGGGTTACTGAAGCTTTCTTT.